What follows describes a single T cell receptor beta chain. UMIs accompanied the 5'RACE template switching by which TCR beta cDNA was made. Using the 5' RACE reads, TCRdb records one entry per CDR3 protein without DNA. In total, the table holds over 250,000 distinct CDR3 sequences. This specimen belongs to a study of T cells expressing NK-cell markers. There are 14 residues in the CDR3. CDR1 and CDR2 (germline): DFQATT, SNEGSKA (reference sequence). The receptor was isolated from a woman aged 18-69 years in good health. The sequenced sample consisted of blood T cells: a sorted CD56 or NKG2C T cell subset, CD4+ or CD8+ T cells, or bulk PBMC T cells (not recorded which). V usage is TRBV20-1 and J usage is TRBJ2-6; TCRdb returns TRBD1, unconfirmable since there is no DNA. This CDR3 reads CSARGGFGANVLTF.